This T cell receptor (beta chain) was documented in a study of response to subunit inactivated influenza vaccine. To note about this clonotype: The antigen is unknown.

Germline loops: CDR1 SEHNR, CDR2 FQNEAQ (reference sequence). The V gene end was trimmed by 8 bases and the J gene end by 8 bases; junction bases not matched to a gene: 3. The CDR3 covers 11 residues. Study-wide findings and caveats: Authors suggested each seasonal influenza vaccination recruits few new T cells.

TCRdb re-analysed the RT-PCR reads in MiXCR, keeping a single row per CDR3 protein. The sample contains approximately 520,000 distinct CDR3 sequences, 25% of which appear only once. The receptor's source is a man aged 50 to 59 who received an inactivated influenza vaccine. The starting material was CD4+ T cells sorted from PBMCs, obtained approximately 5 days after vaccination. This sequence joins TRBV7-9 and TRBJ2-1; 7 nucleotides align to TRBD2. The CDR3 sequence is CASGSGYEQFF. The DNA of the CDR3 is TGTGCCAGCGGTAGCGGGTATGAGCAGTTCTTC.